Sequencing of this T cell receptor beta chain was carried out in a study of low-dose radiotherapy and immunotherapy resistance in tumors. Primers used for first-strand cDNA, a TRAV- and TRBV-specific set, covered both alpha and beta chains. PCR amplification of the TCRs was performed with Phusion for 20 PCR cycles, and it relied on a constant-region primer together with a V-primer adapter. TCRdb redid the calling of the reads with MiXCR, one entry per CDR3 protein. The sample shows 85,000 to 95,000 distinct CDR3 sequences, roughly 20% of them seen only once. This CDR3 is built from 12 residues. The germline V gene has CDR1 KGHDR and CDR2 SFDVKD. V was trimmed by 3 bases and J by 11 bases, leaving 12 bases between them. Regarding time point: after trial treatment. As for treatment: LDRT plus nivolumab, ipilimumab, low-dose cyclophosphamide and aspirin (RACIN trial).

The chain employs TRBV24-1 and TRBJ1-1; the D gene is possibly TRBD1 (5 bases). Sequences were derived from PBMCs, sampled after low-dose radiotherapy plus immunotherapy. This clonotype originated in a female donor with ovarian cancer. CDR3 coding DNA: TGTGCCACCAGTGATGTTATGGGGGTTGCTTTCTTT. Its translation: CATSDVMGVAFF.